The clone carrying this TCR beta chain has a handful of counts. Authors' methods: Using reference gene primer amplification, nucleated cell counts were estimated. Clones were sequenced by immunoSEQ multiplex PCR, and TCRdb holds only the in-frame ones, with some missing. The V and J calls and the clone size are those of that table, but D and trimming were determined from the DNA. The sample includes 130,000 or so clones, about 80% of them seen just once. These data come from a study of blood T cell repertoires in COVID-19. Study-level information: The study drew acute and convalescent COVID-19 samples from the United States, Italy and Spain. PBMCs, B-cell-depleted T cells, or T cells were the source of the cDNA or gDNA that made up the material.

This sequence originates from a man aged 35-49 years with acute COVID-19. The sample was PBMCs or T cells enriched from blood (not recorded which).

The CDR3 sequence: CASSFLGSLPNQPQHF. The DNA for the CDR3 is TGTGCCAGTAGTTTCTTGGGCAGTCTACCTAATCAGCCCCAGCATTTT. The J gene is TRBJ1-5, the V gene TRBV19; D unresolved. Deletions cut 5 bases from V and 4 bases from J, with 18 bases between. The CDR3 spans 16 residues. CDR1 and CDR2 from the germline V gene are LNHDA and SQIVND (reference sequence).